The next 8 T cell receptor beta chains were all read from a single sample in a study of shared clonotypes between healthy human individuals. As defined, naive CD8 cells were CD45RO-negative and positively selected for CCR7, with terminally differentiated effector memory CD45RA+ cells excluded. Profiled with immunoSEQ multiplex PCR; TCRdb holds only in-frame clones, not every one. The repertoire consists of millions of clones, with roughly 91% occurring once and the leading ten covering more than 1.5%. The sequencing input was naive CD8+ T cells from PBMCs. These receptors were taken from a man aged 18 to 30 in good health. Some clones in this sample may be carry-over from other donors' samples.

This chain uses TRBV7-9 with TRBJ2-1; 12 bases map to TRBD2. V trimming: 5 bases; J trimming: 0 bases; junction bases outside the gene matches: 8. This CDR3 region has 18 residues. Germline V gives CDR1 SEHNR, CDR2 FQNEAQ (reference sequence). The chain's CDR3 is CASSPGTSGYSSYNEQFF. Written as DNA, the CDR3 is TGTGCCAGCAGCCCGGGGACTAGCGGGTACAGCTCCTACAATGAGCAGTTCTTC.

This rearrangement joins TRBV10-1 to TRBJ2-1; D may be TRBD2 (5 bases). The CDR3 spans 17 residues. In germline, CDR1 is WNHNN, CDR2 SYGVQD (reference sequence). V dropped 2 bases and J dropped 9 bases, with 23 bases sitting between them. The CDR3 DNA follows: TGCGCCAGCAGTGAGAATTGGCGCGGGTCGAGGTTCTCTGAGCAGTTCTTC. Protein sequence: CASSENWRGSRFSEQFF.

The chain recombines TRBV6-6 with TRBJ2-3; a possible D gene is TRBD2 (6 bases). V gave up 5 bases and J gave up 0 bases, with 15 bases separating them. Germline V gives CDR1 MNHNY, CDR2 SVGAGI (reference sequence). This CDR3 has 16 amino acids. The CDR3 spells CASSKTEGPSTDTQYF. CDR3 sequence (DNA): TGTGCCAGCAGTAAAACGGAGGGCCCTAGCACAGATACGCAGTATTTT.

J is TRBJ1-2 and V is TRBV6-6; 10 bases agree with TRBD1. This CDR3 contains 15 residues. V trimming: 6 bases; J trimming: 3 bases; junction bases outside the gene matches: 7. Germline loops: CDR1 MNHNY, CDR2 SVGAGI (reference sequence). The CDR3 reads CASRTSGTGDYGYTF. The CDR3 DNA follows: TGTGCCAGCAGGACATCCGGGACAGGGGACTATGGCTACACCTTC.

This clone was found once. J is TRBJ2-5 and V is TRBV7-2, with 7 bases fitting TRBD2. The CDR3 is made up of 15 amino acids. Germline CDR1 reads SGHTA; CDR2 reads FQGNSA. Trimming took 1 base from V and 4 from J; bases not matched to a gene: 6. The CDR3 loop reads CASSLVLAAGETQYF. DNA of the CDR3: TGTGCCAGCAGCTTAGTTCTAGCGGCAGGAGAGACCCAGTACTTC.

V gene TRBV4-1 combines with J gene TRBJ2-1; 10 positions match TRBD2. Germline CDR1 MGHRA, CDR2 YSYEKL. This CDR3 region has 15 residues. The junction had 7 bases not matched to a gene; V was cut back by 4 bases and J by 7 bases. The CDR3 loop is CASSLLAGVLNEQFF. In DNA form, the CDR3 reads TGCGCCAGCAGCCTTCTAGCGGGAGTACTTAATGAGCAGTTCTTC.

This chain connects TRBV28 to TRBJ1-2, with 7 bases identical to TRBD1. CDR3 length: 13 residues. J was trimmed by 3 bases and V by 4 bases; bases with no gene match: 2. Looked up from germline, CDR1 is MDHEN and CDR2 is SYDVKM. The CDR3 DNA is TGTGCCAGCAGTTCGGACAGGTACTATGGCTACACCTTC. Translated, it gives CASSSDRYYGYTF.

The chain combines TRBV5-1 with TRBJ2-7; tentatively, D is TRBD1 or TRBD2 (5 bases each). CDR3 size: 12 residues. V lost 4 bases, J lost 5 bases, and 10 bases lay in between. Germline CDR1 SGHRS, CDR2 YFSETQ. The CDR3 reads CASSEGFHEQYF. CDR3 in DNA: TGCGCCAGCAGCGAGGGGTTCCACGAGCAGTACTTC.